This TCR beta chain was identified in a study of T cell responses to AZD1222 COVID-19 vaccine. General observations from the study: Spike-specific TCR breadth and depth grew following two AZD1222 doses.

Assay used: immunoSEQ multiplex PCR; TCRdb lists only in-frame clones, some missing. Among 150,000 or so clones listed, about 90% were seen once. As regards this clone: The antigen remains unidentified.

Germline-derived CDR1 and CDR2 are ENHRY and SYGVKD. This CDR3 contains 14 residues. The V gene lost 11 bases and the J gene lost 7 bases, with 20 bases spanning the gap. V is TRBV10-3 and J is TRBJ1-4; D uncertain. The receptor's source is an adult in good health. Sequencing was performed on peripheral blood, taken on day 0 of AZD1222 vaccination. The CDR3 spells CASTSGGDGEKLFF. CDR3 bases: TGTGCCTCAACCTCCGGTGGAGACGGTGAAAAACTGTTTTTT.